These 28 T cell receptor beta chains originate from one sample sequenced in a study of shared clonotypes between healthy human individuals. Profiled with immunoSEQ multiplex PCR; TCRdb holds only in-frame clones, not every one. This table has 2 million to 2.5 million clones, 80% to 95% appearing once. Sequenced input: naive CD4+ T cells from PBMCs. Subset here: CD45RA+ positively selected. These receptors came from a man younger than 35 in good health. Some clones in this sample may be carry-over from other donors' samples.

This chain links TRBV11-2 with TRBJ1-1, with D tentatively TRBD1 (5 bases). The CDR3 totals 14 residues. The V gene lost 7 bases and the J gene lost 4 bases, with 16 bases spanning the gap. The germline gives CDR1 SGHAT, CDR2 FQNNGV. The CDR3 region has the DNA TGTGCCAGCACCCCGGCCGGTGGGGGCACTGAAGCTTTCTTT. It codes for CASTPAGGGTEAFF.

CDR3 sequence: CASSTTGGRSYGYTF. The CDR3 nucleotides are TGTGCCAGCAGTACCACAGGGGGAAGATCCTATGGCTACACCTTC. This chain links TRBV6-5 with TRBJ1-2, with 8 bases identical to TRBD1. The V gene's germline CDR1 is MNHEY and CDR2 SVGAGI. The CDR3 is 15 amino acids. After removal of 5 bases from V and 4 bases from J, the junction contained 9 bases not matched to a gene.

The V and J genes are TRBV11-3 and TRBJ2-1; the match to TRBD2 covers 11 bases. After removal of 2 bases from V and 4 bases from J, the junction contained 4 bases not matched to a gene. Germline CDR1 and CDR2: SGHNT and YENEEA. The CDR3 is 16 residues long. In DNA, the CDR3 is TGTGCCAGCAGCTTATTCTTAGCGGGAGGGTACAATGAGCAGTTCTTC. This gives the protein CASSLFLAGGYNEQFF.

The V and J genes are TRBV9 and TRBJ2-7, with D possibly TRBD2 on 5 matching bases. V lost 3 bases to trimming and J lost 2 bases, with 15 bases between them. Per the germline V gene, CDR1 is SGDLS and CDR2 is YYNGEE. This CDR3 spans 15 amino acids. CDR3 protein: CASSGPLAGPYEQYF. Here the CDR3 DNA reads TGTGCCAGCAGCGGACCACTTGCGGGCCCCTACGAGCAGTACTTC.

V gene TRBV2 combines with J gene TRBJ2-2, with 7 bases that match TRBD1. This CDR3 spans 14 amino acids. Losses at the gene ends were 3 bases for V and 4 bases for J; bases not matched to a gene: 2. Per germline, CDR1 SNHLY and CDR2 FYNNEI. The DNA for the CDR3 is TGTGCCAGCAGTGAGACAGGGACCACCGGGGAGCTGTTTTTT. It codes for CASSETGTTGELFF.

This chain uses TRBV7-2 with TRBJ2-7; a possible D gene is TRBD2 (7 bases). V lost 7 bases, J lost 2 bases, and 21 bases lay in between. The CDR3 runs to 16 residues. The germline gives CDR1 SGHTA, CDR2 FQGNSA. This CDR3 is CASTPGASGLPYEQYF. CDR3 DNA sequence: TGTGCCAGCACCCCAGGGGCTAGCGGTCTGCCCTACGAGCAGTACTTC.

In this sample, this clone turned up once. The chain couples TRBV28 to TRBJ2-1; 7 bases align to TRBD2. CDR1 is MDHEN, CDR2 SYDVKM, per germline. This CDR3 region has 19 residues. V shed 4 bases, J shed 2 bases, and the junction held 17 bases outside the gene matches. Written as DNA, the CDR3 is TGTGCCAGCAGTTCCCCGAGGCTAGCGGAGACCTCCCCCTACAATGAGCAGTTCTTC. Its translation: CASSSPRLAETSPYNEQFF.

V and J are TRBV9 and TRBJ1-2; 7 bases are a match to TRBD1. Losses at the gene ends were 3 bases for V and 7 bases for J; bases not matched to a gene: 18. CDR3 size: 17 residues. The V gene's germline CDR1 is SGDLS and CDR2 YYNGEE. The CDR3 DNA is TGTGCCAGCAGCGGAAAGACAGGGCCGGTGGCGATGAGTGGCTACACCTTC. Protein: CASSGKTGPVAMSGYTF.

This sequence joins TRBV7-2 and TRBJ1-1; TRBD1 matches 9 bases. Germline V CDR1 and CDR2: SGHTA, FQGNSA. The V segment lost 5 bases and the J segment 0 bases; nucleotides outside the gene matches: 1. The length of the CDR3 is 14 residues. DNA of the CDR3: TGTGCCAGCAGCCGGGACAGGGTGAACACTGAAGCTTTCTTT. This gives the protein CASSRDRVNTEAFF.

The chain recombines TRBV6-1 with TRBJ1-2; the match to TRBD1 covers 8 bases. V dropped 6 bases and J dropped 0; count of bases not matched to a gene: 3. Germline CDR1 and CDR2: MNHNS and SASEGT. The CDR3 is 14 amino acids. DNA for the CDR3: TGTGCCAGCAGCACAGGGGGTTCTAACTATGGCTACACCTTC. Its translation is CASSTGGSNYGYTF.

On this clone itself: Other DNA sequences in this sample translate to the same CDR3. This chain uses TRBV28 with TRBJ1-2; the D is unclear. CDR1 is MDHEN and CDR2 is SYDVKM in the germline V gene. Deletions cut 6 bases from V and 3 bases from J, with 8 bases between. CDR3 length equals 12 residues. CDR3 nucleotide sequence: TGTGCCAGCAGCTTTATGGACTATGGCTACACCTTC. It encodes CASSFMDYGYTF.

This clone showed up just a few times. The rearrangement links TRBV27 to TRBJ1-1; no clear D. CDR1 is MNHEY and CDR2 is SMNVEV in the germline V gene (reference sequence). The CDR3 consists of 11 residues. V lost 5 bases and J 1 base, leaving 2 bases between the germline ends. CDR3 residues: CASSRNTEAFF. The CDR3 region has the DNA TGTGCCAGCAGTAGGAACACTGAAGCTTTCTTT.

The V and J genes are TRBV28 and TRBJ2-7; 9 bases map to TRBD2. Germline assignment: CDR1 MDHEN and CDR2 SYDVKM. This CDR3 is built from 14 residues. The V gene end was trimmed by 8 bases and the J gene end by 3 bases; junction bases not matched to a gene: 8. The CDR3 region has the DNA TGTGCCAGCGGTGTAGCGGGAGATCTCTACGAGCAGTACTTC. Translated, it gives CASGVAGDLYEQYF.

The CDR3 sequence: CATSRDRVGTYEQYF. Here the CDR3 DNA reads TGTGCCACCAGCAGGGACAGGGTCGGGACCTACGAGCAGTACTTC. The rearrangement joins TRBV15 to TRBJ2-7; 8 nucleotides line up with TRBD1. The CDR3 covers 15 residues. Germline values: CDR1 LNHNV, CDR2 YYDKDF (reference sequence). V lost 3 bases and J lost 2; bases outside the gene matches: 6. Full variable domain (missing parts from reference TRBV15 and TRBJ2-7): DAMVIQNPRYQVTQFGKPVTLSCSQTLNHNVMYWYQQKSSQAPKLLFHYYDKDFNNEADTPDNFQSRRPNTSFCFLDIRSPGLGDTAMYLCATSRDRVGTYEQYFGPGTRLTVT.

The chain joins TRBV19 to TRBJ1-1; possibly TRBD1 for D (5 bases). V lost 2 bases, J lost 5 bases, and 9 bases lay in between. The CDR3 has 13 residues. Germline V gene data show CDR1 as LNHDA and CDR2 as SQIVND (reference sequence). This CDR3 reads CASSIRGWTEAFF. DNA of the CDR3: TGTGCCAGTAGTATAAGGGGCTGGACTGAAGCTTTCTTT.

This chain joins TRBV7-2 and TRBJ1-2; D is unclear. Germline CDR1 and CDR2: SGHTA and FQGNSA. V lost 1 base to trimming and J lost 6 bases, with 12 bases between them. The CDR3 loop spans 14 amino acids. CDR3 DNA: TGTGCCAGCAGCTTAGGGGCATCATGGCATGGCTACACCTTC. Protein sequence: CASSLGASWHGYTF.

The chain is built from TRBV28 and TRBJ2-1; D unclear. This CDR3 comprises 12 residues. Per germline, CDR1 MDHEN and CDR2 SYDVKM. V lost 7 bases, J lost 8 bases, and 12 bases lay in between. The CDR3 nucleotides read TGTGCCAGCAACGAGCAGTTGGATGAGCAGTTCTTC. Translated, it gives CASNEQLDEQFF.

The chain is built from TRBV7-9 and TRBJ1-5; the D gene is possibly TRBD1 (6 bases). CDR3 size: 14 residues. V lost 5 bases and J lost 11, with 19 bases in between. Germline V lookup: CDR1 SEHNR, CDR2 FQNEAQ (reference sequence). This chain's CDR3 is CASSVGGHPTAQHF. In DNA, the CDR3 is TGTGCCAGCAGCGTGGGGGGACACCCGACGGCCCAGCATTTT.

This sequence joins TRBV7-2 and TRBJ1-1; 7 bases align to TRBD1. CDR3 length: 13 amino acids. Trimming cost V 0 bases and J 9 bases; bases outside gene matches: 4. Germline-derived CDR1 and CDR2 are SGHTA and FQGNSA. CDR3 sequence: CASSLADRVKAFF. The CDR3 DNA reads TGTGCCAGCAGCTTAGCTGACAGGGTAAAAGCTTTCTTT.

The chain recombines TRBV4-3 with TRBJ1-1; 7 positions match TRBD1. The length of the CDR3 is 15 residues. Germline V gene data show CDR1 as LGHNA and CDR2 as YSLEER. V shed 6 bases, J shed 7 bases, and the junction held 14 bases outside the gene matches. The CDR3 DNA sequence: TGCGCCAGCAGTCCGCGAGCAGGGGGAAAGAGTGAAGCTTTCTTT. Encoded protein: CASSPRAGGKSEAFF.

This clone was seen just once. The CDR3 loop reads CASSLNQGDYTF. The CDR3 DNA sequence: TGTGCCAGCAGCTTAAACCAGGGGGACTACACCTTC. The chain carries TRBV7-3 and TRBJ1-2, with TRBD1 matching 7 bases. From germline, CDR1 is SGHTA and CDR2 FQGTGA. CDR3 length: 12 amino acids. The V segment lost 1 base and the J segment 10 bases; nucleotides outside the gene matches: 3.

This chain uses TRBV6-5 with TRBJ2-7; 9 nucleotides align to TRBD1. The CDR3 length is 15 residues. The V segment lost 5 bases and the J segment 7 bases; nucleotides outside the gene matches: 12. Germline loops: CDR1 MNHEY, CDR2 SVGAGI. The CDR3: CASSPWTGEVEEQYF. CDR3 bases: TGTGCCAGCAGTCCGTGGACAGGGGAAGTCGAAGAGCAGTACTTC.

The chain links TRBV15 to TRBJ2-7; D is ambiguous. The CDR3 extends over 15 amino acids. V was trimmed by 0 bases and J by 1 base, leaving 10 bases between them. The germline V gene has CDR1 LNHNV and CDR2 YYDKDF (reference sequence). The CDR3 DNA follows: TGTGCCACCAGCAGAGATAATTGGGTTTCCTACGAGCAGTACTTC. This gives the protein CATSRDNWVSYEQYF. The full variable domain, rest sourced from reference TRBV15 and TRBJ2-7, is DAMVIQNPRYQVTQFGKPVTLSCSQTLNHNVMYWYQQKSSQAPKLLFHYYDKDFNNEADTPDNFQSRRPNTSFCFLDIRSPGLGDTAMYLCATSRDNWVSYEQYFGPGTRLTVT.

The CDR3 DNA follows: TGTGCCACAAGGTCCTCTAATGAGCAGTTCTTC. It yields the protein CATRSSNEQFF. The chain employs TRBV10-3 and TRBJ2-1; D gene unclear. Trimming removed 10 bases at V and 7 bases at J, with 11 bases between. Germline CDR1 ENHRY, CDR2 SYGVKD. CDR3 length equals 11 residues.

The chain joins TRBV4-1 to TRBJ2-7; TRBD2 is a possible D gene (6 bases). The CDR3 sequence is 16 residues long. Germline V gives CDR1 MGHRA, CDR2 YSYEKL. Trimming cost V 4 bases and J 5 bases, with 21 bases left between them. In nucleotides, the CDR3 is TGCGCCAGCAGCCGGGCGGGGACCGACCGGGGTCACGAGCAGTACTTC. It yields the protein CASSRAGTDRGHEQYF.

CDR3 protein: CASSVAGTRAGELFF. CDR3 nucleotides: TGTGCCAGCAGCGTAGCTGGGACACGGGCCGGGGAGCTGTTTTTT. This sequence joins TRBV9 and TRBJ2-2; TRBD1 is a possible D gene (6 bases). Trimming removed 0 bases from V and 6 bases from J, with 12 bases in between. This CDR3 has 15 amino acids. Germline values: CDR1 SGDLS, CDR2 YYNGEE.

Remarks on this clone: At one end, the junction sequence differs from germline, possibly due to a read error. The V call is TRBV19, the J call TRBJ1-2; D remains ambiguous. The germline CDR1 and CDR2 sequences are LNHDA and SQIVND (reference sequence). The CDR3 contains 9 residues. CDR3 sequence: CASSNHPDF. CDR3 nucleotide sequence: TGTGCCAGTAGCAACCATCCCGACTTC.

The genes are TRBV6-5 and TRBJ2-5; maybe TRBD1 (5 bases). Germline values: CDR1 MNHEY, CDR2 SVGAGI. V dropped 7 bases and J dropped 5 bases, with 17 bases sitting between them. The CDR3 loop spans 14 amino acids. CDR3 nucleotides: TGTGCCAGCACTCAGGGAAGAAACACGGAGACCCAGTACTTC. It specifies CASTQGRNTETQYF.